The clone carrying this T cell receptor beta chain is classed as large. What it binds is unknown. This sample is drawn from a study of circulating CD8 cells and anti-PD-1 response in melanoma. Points from the study as a whole: TIGIT repertoires were least diverse, DNEG repertoires most diverse. Generally, no replicate experiments were performed. Expanded sorted subsets were checked for tumor reactivity using peptides.

Using approximately 15 ng of total RNA, TCR libraries were made with the QIAseq Immune Repertoire TCR panel. TCRdb fed the reads into MiXCR, producing one record per CDR3 protein. The sample consists of about 650 distinct CDR3 sequences, about 10% of them appearing once. From live CD3+CD8+TCRalphabeta+ cells, four PD-1 and/or TIGIT subsets were sorted. The V gene lost 0 bases and the J gene lost 3 bases, with 12 bases spanning the gap. Germline CDR1 DFQATT, CDR2 SNEGSKA (reference sequence). The CDR3 runs 15 residues. The clonotype originates from a human donor with melanoma. V and J are TRBV20-1 and TRBJ2-1; tentative D call: TRBD2 (6 bases). The starting material was CD8+ T cells from PBMCs, obtained at baseline or after one month of anti-PD-1 therapy (not recorded which). The CDR3 nucleotides are TGCAGTGCTAGAGAACCGGGACTCGACTACAATGAGCAGTTCTTC. It codes for CSAREPGLDYNEQFF.